What follows are 9 T cell receptor beta chains derived from one specimen sequenced in a study of beta chain features in type 1 diabetes. All of the isolated RNA was reverse transcribed, so expressed TCRB transcripts were sequenced. TCRdb's copy holds only in-frame clones and misses some; the assay was immunoSEQ multiplex PCR. The repertoire holds 38,000 or so clones, around 60% seen once, with under 2.5% in the top ten. Sequenced material: Tregs from blood. Receptors were obtained from a woman aged 30 to 39 in good health.

The gene calls are TRBV6-5 and TRBJ2-7, with D uncertain. V was pared by 9 bases and J by 0 bases, with 9 bases between. The CDR3 totals 12 residues. CDR1 MNHEY and CDR2 SVGAGI come from the germline V gene. The CDR3 loop reads CARIFSSYEQYF. CDR3 nucleotide sequence: TGTGCCAGAATCTTTTCCTCCTACGAGCAGTACTTC.

The chain combines TRBV7-2 with TRBJ2-5; the match to TRBD2 covers 12 bases. The CDR3 totals 14 residues. V trimming: 5 bases; J trimming: 4 bases; junction bases outside the gene matches: 2. Germline V lookup: CDR1 SGHTA, CDR2 FQGNSA. CDR3 sequence (DNA): TGTGCCAGCAGCCCTAGCGGGAGGGTAGAGACCCAGTACTTC. Encoded protein: CASSPSGRVETQYF.

This clone was seen once. The J gene is TRBJ2-2, the V gene TRBV30; 7 nucleotides align to TRBD2. Germline V gene sequence: CDR1 GTSNPN, CDR2 SVGIG (reference sequence). There are 15 residues in the CDR3. J was trimmed by 6 bases and V by 1 base; bases with no gene match: 8. The CDR3 DNA is TGTGCCTGGAGTGACTACCCGGCGGGAGCCGGGGAGCTGTTTTTT. This gives the protein CAWSDYPAGAGELFF.

This clone turned up a few times. The V gene is TRBV18, the J gene TRBJ2-1; 14 bases fit TRBD2. Germline V gene sequence: CDR1 KGHSH, CDR2 LQKENI. J was trimmed by 7 bases and V by 3 bases; bases with no gene match: 2. The CDR3 runs 15 residues. CDR3 bases: TGTGCCAGCTCACCGAGGACTAGCGGGAGGAATGAGCAGTTCTTC. Its protein is CASSPRTSGRNEQFF.

The table lists this clone with a few counts. The chain combines TRBV7-2 with TRBJ2-3, with a possible D match to TRBD1 (6 bases). The CDR3 extends over 13 amino acids. V was shortened by 5 bases and J by 15 bases, with 21 bases between the two germline ends. Germline CDR1 is SGHTA and CDR2 is FQGNSA. CDR3 bases: TGTGCCAGCAGCCCGCCCAGCTCAGGGGCCCAATATTTT. Amino acid sequence: CASSPPSSGAQYF.

This clone was observed a handful of times. In nucleotides, the CDR3 is TGCGCCAGCAGCCAAGGGGCTAGCGCCGAAGCGGATACGCAGTATTTT. This sequence encodes CASSQGASAEADTQYF. This chain joins TRBV4-3 and TRBJ2-3, with TRBD2 as a possible D gene (6 bases). The germline gives CDR1 LGHNA, CDR2 YSLEER. The CDR3 sequence is 16 residues long. Trimming removed 1 base at V and 6 bases at J, with 17 bases between.

V gene TRBV30 combines with J gene TRBJ2-5; D is possibly TRBD1 (6 bases). The CDR3 is made up of 13 amino acids. Trimming pared 3 bases from V and 1 base from J, leaving 9 bases between. CDR1 and CDR2 from the germline V gene are GTSNPN and SVGIG (reference sequence). CDR3 loop: CAWSAGAQETQYF. Written as DNA, the CDR3 is TGTGCCTGGAGCGCAGGGGCCCAAGAGACCCAGTACTTC.

This clone has a handful of counts. The chain uses TRBV6-1 and TRBJ2-5, with D unresolved. The J call may be incorrect, as the DNA end agrees better with TRBJ2-7. The CDR3 contains 12 residues. Germline V gene lookup returns CDR1 MNHNS and CDR2 SASEGT. In DNA form, the CDR3 reads TGTGCTTCAGAGCAGTTGGGCTACGAGCAGTACTTC. The encoded protein is CASEQLGYEQYF.

This clone was seen a few times. The rearrangement joins TRBV25-1 to TRBJ2-7, with 15 bases fitting TRBD2. The CDR3 is made up of 17 amino acids. From germline, CDR1 is MGHDK and CDR2 SYGVNS. V was clipped by 5 bases and J by 6 bases; unmatched bases: 11. The DNA of the CDR3 is TGTGCCAGCAGTCCGCGTGGACTAGCGGGAGGGCACCGCGAGCAGTACTTC. Its translation is CASSPRGLAGGHREQYF.